These T cell receptor beta chains were read from a single sample in a study of cytomegalovirus exposure and HLA in healthy donors. The method was immunoSEQ multiplex PCR; TCRdb's version includes in-frame clones alone and lacks a portion of them. The table has 90,000 to 120,000 clones, 65% to 90% seen once. Sequencing was done on a sample of PBMCs. Source of these receptors: a woman aged 18-29 years in good health and CMV-seronegative. CDR3s include the opening cysteine and the closing phenylalanine or tryptophan. The D gene is left open where the match is weak. Size tells how often a clone was seen (once, few, many) or the class of an expanded clone, and some rows leave it out.

CDR3aa: CASSLVGGPANTGELFF
CDR3nt: TGTGCCAGCAGCTTAGTTGGGGGCCCCGCGAACACCGGGGAGCTGTTTTTT
d_gene: .
v_gene: TRBV11-2
j_gene: TRBJ2-2
abundance: .

CDR3aa: CASSEFGGDYGYTF
CDR3nt: TGTGCCAGCAGTGAATTTGGAGGGGACTATGGCTACACCTTC
d_gene: .
v_gene: TRBV6-5
j_gene: TRBJ1-2
abundance: .

CDR3aa: CASSLSYGNTIYF
CDR3nt: TGTGCCAGCAGCTTGAGTTACGGAAACACCATATATTTT
d_gene: .
v_gene: TRBV11-1
j_gene: TRBJ1-3
abundance: .

CDR3aa: CASSHYSGSYEQYF
CDR3nt: TGTGCCAGCAGCCACTACTCCGGCTCCTACGAGCAGTACTTC
d_gene: .
v_gene: TRBV27
j_gene: TRBJ2-7
abundance: .

CDR3aa: CASSQDREGNEQFF
CDR3nt: TGTGCCAGCTCACAGGACAGGGAGGGGAATGAGCAGTTCTTC
d_gene: .
v_gene: TRBV18
j_gene: TRBJ2-1
abundance: .

CDR3aa: CASSMFPGQEPQHF
CDR3nt: TGTGCCAGTAGTATGTTCCCAGGACAGGAGCCCCAGCATTTT
d_gene: TRBD1
v_gene: TRBV19
j_gene: TRBJ1-5
abundance: .

CDR3aa: CASSDPPKTVYEQYF
CDR3nt: TGCGCCAGCAGTGATCCTCCTAAGACAGTCTACGAGCAGTACTTC
d_gene: .
v_gene: TRBV10-2
j_gene: TRBJ2-7
abundance: .

CDR3aa: CASSYVGAYEQYF
CDR3nt: TGTGCCAGCAGTTACGTTGGGGCGTACGAGCAGTACTTC
d_gene: .
v_gene: TRBV6-5
j_gene: TRBJ2-7
abundance: few

CDR3aa: CASSREGDEQFF
CDR3nt: TGTGCCAGCAGCCGAGAGGGGGATGAGCAGTTCTTC
d_gene: .
v_gene: TRBV6-5
j_gene: TRBJ2-1
abundance: .

CDR3aa: CASSIGSGSGDEQFF
CDR3nt: TGTGCCAGTAGTATAGGAAGCGGGAGTGGGGATGAGCAGTTCTTC
d_gene: TRBD2
v_gene: TRBV19
j_gene: TRBJ2-1
abundance: .

CDR3aa: CASSRPVGGREGDTQYF
CDR3nt: TGTGCCAGCAGCCGGCCGGTGGGCGGGAGGGAAGGAGATACGCAGTATTTT
d_gene: TRBD2
v_gene: TRBV7-2
j_gene: TRBJ2-3
abundance: .

CDR3aa: CASSKEGAGELFF
CDR3nt: TGTGCCAGCAGTAAAGAGGGGGCCGGGGAGCTGTTTTTT
d_gene: .
v_gene: TRBV6-4
j_gene: TRBJ2-2
abundance: .

CDR3aa: CASSLGQTFSGANVLTF
CDR3nt: TGTGCCAGCAGCTTAGGGCAGACCTTTTCTGGGGCCAACGTCCTGACTTTC
d_gene: .
v_gene: TRBV7-3
j_gene: TRBJ2-6
abundance: .

CDR3aa: CASSYLGTSGAYEQYF
CDR3nt: TGTGCCAGCAGCTACTTAGGGACTAGCGGTGCCTACGAGCAGTACTTC
d_gene: TRBD2
v_gene: TRBV7-6
j_gene: TRBJ2-7
abundance: once

CDR3aa: CASSPGDHRSGYTF
CDR3nt: TGCGCCAGCAGCCCGGGGGACCATAGAAGTGGCTACACCTTC
d_gene: .
v_gene: TRBV4-1
j_gene: TRBJ1-2
abundance: .

CDR3aa: CASSPRQGWTGELFF
CDR3nt: TGTGCCAGCAGTCCCAGACAGGGGTGGACCGGGGAGCTGTTTTTT
d_gene: TRBD1
v_gene: TRBV28
j_gene: TRBJ2-2
abundance: .

CDR3aa: CASSVSQATNEKLFF
CDR3nt: TGCGCCAGCAGCGTGTCCCAGGCGACTAATGAAAAACTGTTTTTT
d_gene: .
v_gene: TRBV5-1
j_gene: TRBJ1-4
abundance: .

CDR3aa: CSVLTGGRGDEQFF
CDR3nt: TGCAGCGTATTGACAGGGGGACGTGGTGATGAGCAGTTCTTC
d_gene: TRBD1
v_gene: TRBV29-1
j_gene: TRBJ2-1
abundance: .

CDR3aa: CASSLVGETYGYTF
CDR3nt: TGCGCCAGCAGCTTGGTCGGGGAGACCTATGGCTACACCTTC
d_gene: .
v_gene: TRBV5-1
j_gene: TRBJ1-2
abundance: .

CDR3aa: CASSQDNRGAETQYF
CDR3nt: TGCGCCAGCAGCCAAGACAACAGGGGCGCGGAGACCCAGTACTTC
d_gene: TRBD1
v_gene: TRBV4-3
j_gene: TRBJ2-5
abundance: .

CDR3aa: CSSSSSGHYYEQYF
CDR3nt: TGTTCCAGCAGCTCCTCGGGACACTACTACGAGCAGTACTTC
d_gene: .
v_gene: TRBV7-9
j_gene: TRBJ2-7
abundance: .

CDR3aa: CASSEGQNTDTQYF
CDR3nt: TGCGCCAGCAGCGAGGGACAGAACACAGATACGCAGTATTTT
d_gene: TRBD1
v_gene: TRBV5-1
j_gene: TRBJ2-3
abundance: .

CDR3aa: CASSFQGQGAYEQYF
CDR3nt: TGTGCCAGCAGTTTTCAAGGACAGGGGGCCTACGAGCAGTACTTC
d_gene: TRBD1
v_gene: TRBV27
j_gene: TRBJ2-7
abundance: .

CDR3aa: CSIGTVNSPLHF
CDR3nt: TGTTCCATCGGGACAGTTAATTCACCCCTCCACTTT
d_gene: TRBD1
v_gene: TRBV7-9
j_gene: TRBJ1-6
abundance: .

CDR3aa: CASSQERGGANEKLFF
CDR3nt: TGTGCCAGCAGCCAAGAGCGAGGGGGGGCTAATGAAAAACTGTTTTTT
d_gene: .
v_gene: TRBV7-9
j_gene: TRBJ1-4
abundance: .

CDR3aa: CASSQARVSYNEQFF
CDR3nt: TGCGCCAGCAGCCAAGCGCGGGTCTCCTACAATGAGCAGTTCTTC
d_gene: .
v_gene: TRBV4-3
j_gene: TRBJ2-1
abundance: few

CDR3aa: CASSLTSGSPSWSYEQYF
CDR3nt: TGCGCCAGCAGCCTGACTAGCGGGAGCCCCTCGTGGTCCTACGAGCAGTACTTC
d_gene: TRBD2
v_gene: TRBV5-1
j_gene: TRBJ2-7
abundance: once

CDR3aa: CASRMGPSGNTIYF
CDR3nt: TGTGCCAGTAGAATGGGCCCCTCTGGAAACACCATATATTTT
d_gene: .
v_gene: TRBV19
j_gene: TRBJ1-3
abundance: .

CDR3aa: CASSYWVGGAESFF
CDR3nt: TGTGCCAGCAGTTACTGGGTAGGGGGCGCAGAGTCTTTCTTT
d_gene: TRBD1
v_gene: TRBV6-5
j_gene: TRBJ1-1
abundance: .

CDR3aa: CASSKDSSYEQYF
CDR3nt: TGTGCCAGCAGCAAAGACTCCTCCTACGAGCAGTACTTC
d_gene: .
v_gene: TRBV21-1
j_gene: TRBJ2-7
abundance: .

CDR3aa: CASSDDAGVGEKLFF
CDR3nt: TGTGCCAGTAGTGACGACGCAGGGGTCGGTGAAAAACTGTTTTTT
d_gene: .
v_gene: TRBV19
j_gene: TRBJ1-4
abundance: .

CDR3aa: CASSLVTSGGTDTQYF
CDR3nt: TGCGCCAGCAGCTTGGTAACTAGCGGGGGCACAGATACGCAGTATTTT
d_gene: TRBD2
v_gene: TRBV5-1
j_gene: TRBJ2-3
abundance: .

CDR3aa: CASSLVRGYTDTQYF
CDR3nt: TGTGCCAGCAGCTTAGTAAGGGGTTACACAGATACGCAGTATTTT
d_gene: .
v_gene: TRBV7-9
j_gene: TRBJ2-3
abundance: .

CDR3aa: CASSYAAGGTDTQYF
CDR3nt: TGTGCCAGCAGTTACGCGGCGGGGGGCACAGATACGCAGTATTTT
d_gene: TRBD2
v_gene: TRBV6-5
j_gene: TRBJ2-3
abundance: once

CDR3aa: CASSPRDRSSYEQYF
CDR3nt: TGTGCCAGCAGCCCCCGGGATAGGAGCTCCTACGAGCAGTACTTC
d_gene: .
v_gene: TRBV7-2
j_gene: TRBJ2-7
abundance: .

CDR3aa: CASSPQREPREGYTF
CDR3nt: TGTGCCAGCTCACCACAACGGGAGCCTAGGGAGGGCTACACCTTC
d_gene: .
v_gene: TRBV18
j_gene: TRBJ1-2
abundance: .

CDR3aa: CASSSSRGQETQYF
CDR3nt: TGTGCCAGCAGTTCCTCCAGGGGCCAAGAGACCCAGTACTTC
d_gene: .
v_gene: TRBV6-5
j_gene: TRBJ2-5
abundance: .

CDR3aa: CASSYYTGGAPGGYTF
CDR3nt: TGTGCTAGCAGTTACTATACAGGGGGCGCCCCAGGAGGCTACACCTTC
d_gene: TRBD1
v_gene: TRBV28
j_gene: TRBJ1-2
abundance: .

CDR3aa: CASENELIKETQYF
CDR3nt: TGTGCCAGCGAAAACGAACTAATAAAAGAGACCCAGTACTTC
d_gene: .
v_gene: TRBV7-9
j_gene: TRBJ2-5
abundance: .

CDR3aa: CASSKGLNRGNKEQYF
CDR3nt: TGTGCCAGCAGCAAAGGTCTCAACAGGGGAAATAAGGAGCAGTACTTC
d_gene: .
v_gene: TRBV21-1
j_gene: TRBJ2-7
abundance: .

CDR3aa: CASSPNYGSSYNSPLHF
CDR3nt: TGCGCCAGCAGTCCGAATTACGGGAGCTCCTATAATTCACCCCTCCACTTT
d_gene: .
v_gene: TRBV23-1
j_gene: TRBJ1-6
abundance: .

CDR3aa: CASSQDPSIGNEQFF
CDR3nt: TGCGCCAGCAGCCAAGATCCTAGCATAGGCAATGAGCAGTTCTTC
d_gene: .
v_gene: TRBV4-3
j_gene: TRBJ2-1
abundance: few

CDR3aa: CASSQDLGGLTDTQYF
CDR3nt: TGCGCCAGCAGCCAAGATCTCGGCGGGTTAACAGATACGCAGTATTTT
d_gene: .
v_gene: TRBV4-3
j_gene: TRBJ2-3
abundance: .

CDR3aa: CASSKVRPGYEQYF
CDR3nt: TGTGCCAGCAGCAAAGTAAGACCGGGTTACGAGCAGTACTTC
d_gene: .
v_gene: TRBV21-1
j_gene: TRBJ2-7
abundance: .

CDR3aa: CASSPERDPNNEQFF
CDR3nt: TGTGCCAGCAGCCCCGAGCGGGATCCGAACAATGAGCAGTTCTTC
d_gene: TRBD2
v_gene: TRBV7-9
j_gene: TRBJ2-1
abundance: .